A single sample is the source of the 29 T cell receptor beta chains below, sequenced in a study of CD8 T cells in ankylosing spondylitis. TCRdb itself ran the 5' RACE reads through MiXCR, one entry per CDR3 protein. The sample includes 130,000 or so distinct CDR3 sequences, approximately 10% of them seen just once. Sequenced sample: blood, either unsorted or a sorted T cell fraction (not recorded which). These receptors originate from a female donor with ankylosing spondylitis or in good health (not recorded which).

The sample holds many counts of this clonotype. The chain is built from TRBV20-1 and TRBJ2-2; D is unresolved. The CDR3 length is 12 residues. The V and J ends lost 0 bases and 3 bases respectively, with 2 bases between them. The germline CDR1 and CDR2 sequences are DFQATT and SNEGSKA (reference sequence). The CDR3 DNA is TGCAGTGCTAGAGAGTACACCGGGGAGCTGTTTTTT. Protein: CSAREYTGELFF.

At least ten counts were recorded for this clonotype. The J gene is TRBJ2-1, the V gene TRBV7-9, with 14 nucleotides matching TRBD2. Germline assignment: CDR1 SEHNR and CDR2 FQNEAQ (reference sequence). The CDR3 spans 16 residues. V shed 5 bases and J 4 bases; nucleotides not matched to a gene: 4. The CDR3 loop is CASSLGLAGEYNEQFF. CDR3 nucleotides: TGTGCCAGCAGCCTGGGACTAGCGGGAGAGTACAATGAGCAGTTCTTC. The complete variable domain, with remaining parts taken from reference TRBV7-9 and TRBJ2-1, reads DTGVSQNPRHKITKRGQNVTFRCDPISEHNRLYWYRQTLGQGPEFLTYFQNEAQLEKSRLLSDRFSAERPKGSFSTLEIQRTEQGDSAMYLCASSLGLAGEYNEQFFGPGTRLTVL.

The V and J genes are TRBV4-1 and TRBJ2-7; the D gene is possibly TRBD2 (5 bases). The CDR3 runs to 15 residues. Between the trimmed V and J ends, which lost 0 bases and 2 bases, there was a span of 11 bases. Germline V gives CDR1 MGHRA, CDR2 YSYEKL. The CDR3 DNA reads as TGCGCCAGCAGCCAAGATATACGGGGTCCCTACGAGCAGTACTTC. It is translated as CASSQDIRGPYEQYF.

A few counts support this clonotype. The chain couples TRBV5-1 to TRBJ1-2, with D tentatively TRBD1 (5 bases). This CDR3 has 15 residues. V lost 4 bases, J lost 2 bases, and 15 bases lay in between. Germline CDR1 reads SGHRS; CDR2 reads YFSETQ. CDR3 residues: CASSPGGVLNYGYTF. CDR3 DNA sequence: TGCGCCAGCAGCCCTGGAGGGGTCTTAAACTATGGCTACACCTTC.

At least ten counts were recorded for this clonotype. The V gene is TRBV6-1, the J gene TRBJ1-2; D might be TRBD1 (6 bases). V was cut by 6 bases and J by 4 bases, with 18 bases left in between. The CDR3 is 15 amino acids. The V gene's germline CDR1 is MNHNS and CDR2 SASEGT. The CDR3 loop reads CASRAQGEGLYGYTF. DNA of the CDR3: TGTGCCAGCAGGGCACAGGGTGAAGGGCTCTATGGCTACACCTTC.

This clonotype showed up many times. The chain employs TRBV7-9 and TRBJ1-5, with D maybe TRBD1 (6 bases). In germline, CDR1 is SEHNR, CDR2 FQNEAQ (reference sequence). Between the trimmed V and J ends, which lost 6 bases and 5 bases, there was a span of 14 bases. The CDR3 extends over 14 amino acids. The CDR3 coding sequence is TGTGCCAGCAGTTACCAGGGGTTAGATCAGCCCCAGCATTTT. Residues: CASSYQGLDQPQHF.

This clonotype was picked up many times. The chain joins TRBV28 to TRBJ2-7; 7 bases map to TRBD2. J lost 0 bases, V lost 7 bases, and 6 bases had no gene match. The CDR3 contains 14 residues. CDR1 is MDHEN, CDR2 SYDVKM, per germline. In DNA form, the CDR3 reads TGTGCCAGCACCTTGGGGGGGAGCTCCTACGAGCAGTACTTC. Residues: CASTLGGSSYEQYF.

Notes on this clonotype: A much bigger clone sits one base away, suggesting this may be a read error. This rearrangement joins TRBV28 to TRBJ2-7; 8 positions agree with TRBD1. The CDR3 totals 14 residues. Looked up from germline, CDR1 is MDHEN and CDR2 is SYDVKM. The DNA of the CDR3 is TGTACCAGCACCAGACAGGGGCCCTCCTACGAGCAGTACTTC. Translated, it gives CTSTRQGPSYEQYF.

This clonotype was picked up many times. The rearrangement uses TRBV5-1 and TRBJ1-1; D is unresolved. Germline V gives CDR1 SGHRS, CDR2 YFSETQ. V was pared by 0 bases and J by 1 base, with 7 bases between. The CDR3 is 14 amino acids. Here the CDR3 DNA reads TGCGCCAGCAGCTTGGACCCAGGGAACACTGAAGCTTTCTTT. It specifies CASSLDPGNTEAFF.

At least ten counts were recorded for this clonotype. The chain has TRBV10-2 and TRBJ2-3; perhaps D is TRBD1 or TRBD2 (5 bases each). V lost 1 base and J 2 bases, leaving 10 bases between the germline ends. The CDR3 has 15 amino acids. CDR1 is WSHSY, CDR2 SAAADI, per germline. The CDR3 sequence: CASSEYYGATDTQYF. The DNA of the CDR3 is TGCGCCAGCAGTGAGTACTACGGGGCCACAGATACGCAGTATTTT.

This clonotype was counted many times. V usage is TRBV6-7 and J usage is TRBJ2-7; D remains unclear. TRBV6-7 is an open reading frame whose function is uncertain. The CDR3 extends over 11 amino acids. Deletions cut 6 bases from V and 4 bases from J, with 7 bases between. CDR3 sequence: CASRDKYEQYF. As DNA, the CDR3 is TGTGCCAGCAGAGACAAGTACGAGCAGTACTTC.

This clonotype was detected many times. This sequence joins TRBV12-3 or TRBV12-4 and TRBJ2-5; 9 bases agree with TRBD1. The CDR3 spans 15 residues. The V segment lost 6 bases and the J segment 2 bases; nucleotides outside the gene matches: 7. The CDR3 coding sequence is TGTGCCAGCAGCATCGGACAGGGGCGGCAAGAGACCCAGTACTTC. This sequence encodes CASSIGQGRQETQYF.

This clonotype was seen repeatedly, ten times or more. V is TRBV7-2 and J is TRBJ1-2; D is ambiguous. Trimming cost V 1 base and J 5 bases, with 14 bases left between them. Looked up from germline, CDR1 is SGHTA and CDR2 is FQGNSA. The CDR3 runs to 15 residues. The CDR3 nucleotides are TGTGCCAGCAGCTTAGTCGTGGCCGGTTTTTATGGCTACACCTTC. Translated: CASSLVVAGFYGYTF.

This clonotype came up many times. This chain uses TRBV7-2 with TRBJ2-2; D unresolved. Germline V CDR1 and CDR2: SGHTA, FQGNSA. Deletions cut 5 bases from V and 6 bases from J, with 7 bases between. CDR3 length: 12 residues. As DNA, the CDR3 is TGTGCCAGCAGCCGCCGTGCCGGGGAGCTGTTTTTT. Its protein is CASSRRAGELFF.

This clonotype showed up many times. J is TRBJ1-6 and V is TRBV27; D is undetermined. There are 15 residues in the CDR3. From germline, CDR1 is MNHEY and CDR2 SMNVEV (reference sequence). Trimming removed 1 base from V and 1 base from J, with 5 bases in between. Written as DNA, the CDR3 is TGTGCCAGCAGTTTATACGGGTCCTATAATTCACCCCTCCACTTT. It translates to CASSLYGSYNSPLHF.

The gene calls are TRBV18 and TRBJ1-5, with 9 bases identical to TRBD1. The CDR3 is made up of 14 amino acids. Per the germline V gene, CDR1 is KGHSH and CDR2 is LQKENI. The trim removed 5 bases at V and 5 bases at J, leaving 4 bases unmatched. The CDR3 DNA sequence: TGTGCCAGCTCAGCTGGACAGGGGTATCAGCCCCAGCATTTT. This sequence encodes CASSAGQGYQPQHF. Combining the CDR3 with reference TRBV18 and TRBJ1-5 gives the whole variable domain NAGVMQNPRHLVRRRGQEARLRCSPMKGHSHVYWYRQLPEEGLKFMVYLQKENIIDESGMPKERFSAEFPKEGPSILRIQQVVRGDSAAYFCASSAGQGYQPQHFGDGTRLSIL.

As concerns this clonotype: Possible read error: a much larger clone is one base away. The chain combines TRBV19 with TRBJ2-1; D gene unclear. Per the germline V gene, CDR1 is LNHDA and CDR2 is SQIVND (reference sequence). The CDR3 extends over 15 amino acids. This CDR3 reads CASSPRLNSHNEQFF. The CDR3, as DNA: TGTGCCAGTAGTCCAAGACTCAACTCCCACAATGAGCAGTTCTTC.

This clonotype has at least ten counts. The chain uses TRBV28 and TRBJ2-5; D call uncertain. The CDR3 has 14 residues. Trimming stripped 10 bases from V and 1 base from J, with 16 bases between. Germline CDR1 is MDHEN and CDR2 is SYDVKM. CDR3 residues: CATQVPSTQETQYF. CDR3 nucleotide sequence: TGTGCCACGCAGGTCCCTTCGACCCAAGAGACCCAGTACTTC.

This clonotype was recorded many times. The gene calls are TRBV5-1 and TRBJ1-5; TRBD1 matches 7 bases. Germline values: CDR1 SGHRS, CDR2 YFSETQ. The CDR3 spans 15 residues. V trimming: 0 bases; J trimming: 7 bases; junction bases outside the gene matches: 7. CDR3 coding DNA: TGCGCCAGCAGCTTGGCAGGGGAAGGGGGCCAGCCCCAGCATTTT. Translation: CASSLAGEGGQPQHF. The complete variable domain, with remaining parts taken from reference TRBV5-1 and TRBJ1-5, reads KAGVTQTPRYLIKTRGQQVTLSCSPISGHRSVSWYQQTPGQGLQFLFEYFSETQRNKGNFPGRFSGRQFSNSRSEMNVSTLELGDSALYLCASSLAGEGGQPQHFGDGTRLSIL.

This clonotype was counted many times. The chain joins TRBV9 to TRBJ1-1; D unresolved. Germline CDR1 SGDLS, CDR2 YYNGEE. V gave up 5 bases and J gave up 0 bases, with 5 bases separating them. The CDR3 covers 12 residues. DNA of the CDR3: TGTGCCAGCAGAGAAATGAACACTGAAGCTTTCTTT. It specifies CASREMNTEAFF.

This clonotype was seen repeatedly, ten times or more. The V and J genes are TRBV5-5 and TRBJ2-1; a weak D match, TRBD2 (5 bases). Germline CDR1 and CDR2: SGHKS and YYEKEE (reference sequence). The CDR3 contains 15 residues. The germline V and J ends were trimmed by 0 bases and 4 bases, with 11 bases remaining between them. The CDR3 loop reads CASSLVSDSYNEQFF. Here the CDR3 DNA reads TGTGCCAGCAGCTTGGTTAGCGACTCATACAATGAGCAGTTCTTC.

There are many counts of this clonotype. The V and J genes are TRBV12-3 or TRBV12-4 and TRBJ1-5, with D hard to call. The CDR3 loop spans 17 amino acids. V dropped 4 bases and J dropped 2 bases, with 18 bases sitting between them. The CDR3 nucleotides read TGTGCCAGCAGTTCCGGGATCCTGCGCGGGGGCAATCAGCCCCAGCATTTT. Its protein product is CASSSGILRGGNQPQHF.

The CDR3 loop is CASSRNPGGSGELFF. In DNA form, the CDR3 reads TGCGCCAGCAGTCGGAATCCAGGGGGCTCCGGGGAGCTGTTTTTT. The chain recombines TRBV10-2 with TRBJ2-2; 8 bases fit TRBD1. Germline CDR1 is WSHSY and CDR2 is SAAADI. This CDR3 spans 15 amino acids. Unmatched junction bases numbered 8, after V lost 5 bases and J lost 6 bases.

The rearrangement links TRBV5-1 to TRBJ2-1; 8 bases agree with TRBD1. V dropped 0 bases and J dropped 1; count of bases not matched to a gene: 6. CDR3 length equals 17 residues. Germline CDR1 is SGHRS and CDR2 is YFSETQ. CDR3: CASSLAPGGPSYNEQFF. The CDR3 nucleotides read TGCGCCAGCAGCTTGGCCCCAGGGGGCCCTTCCTACAATGAGCAGTTCTTC.

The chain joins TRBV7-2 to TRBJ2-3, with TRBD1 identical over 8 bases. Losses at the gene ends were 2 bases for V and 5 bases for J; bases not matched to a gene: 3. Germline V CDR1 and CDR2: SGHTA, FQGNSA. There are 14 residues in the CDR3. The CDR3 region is CASSLQGAIDTQYF. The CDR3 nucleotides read TGTGCCAGCAGCTTACAGGGGGCAATAGATACGCAGTATTTT.

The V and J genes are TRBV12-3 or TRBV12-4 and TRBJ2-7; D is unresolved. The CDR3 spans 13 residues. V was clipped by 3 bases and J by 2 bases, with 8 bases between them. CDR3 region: CASSFGPTYEQYF. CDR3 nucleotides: TGTGCCAGCAGTTTCGGACCGACCTACGAGCAGTACTTC.

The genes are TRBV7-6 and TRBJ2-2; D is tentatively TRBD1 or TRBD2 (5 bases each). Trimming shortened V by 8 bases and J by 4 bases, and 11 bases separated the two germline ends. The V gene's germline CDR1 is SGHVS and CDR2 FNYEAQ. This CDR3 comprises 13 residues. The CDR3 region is CASRQGVTGELFF. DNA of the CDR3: TGTGCCAGCCGGCAGGGAGTCACCGGGGAGCTGTTTTTT.

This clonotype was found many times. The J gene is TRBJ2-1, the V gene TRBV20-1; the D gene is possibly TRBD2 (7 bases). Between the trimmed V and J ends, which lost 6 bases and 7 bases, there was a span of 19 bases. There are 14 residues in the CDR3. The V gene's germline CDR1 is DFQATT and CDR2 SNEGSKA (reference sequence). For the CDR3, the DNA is TGCAGTGCATTCGAGGGGGGGGGCCAAAATGAGCAGTTCTTC. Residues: CSAFEGGGQNEQFF.

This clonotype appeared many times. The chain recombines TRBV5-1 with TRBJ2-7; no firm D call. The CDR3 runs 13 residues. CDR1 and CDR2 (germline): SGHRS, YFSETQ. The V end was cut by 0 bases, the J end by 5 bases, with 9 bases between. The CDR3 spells CASSLEAEDEQYF. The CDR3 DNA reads TGCGCCAGCAGCTTGGAGGCAGAGGACGAGCAGTACTTC.